The table lists the clone carrying this T cell receptor (beta chain) with a few counts. Its specificity is unknown. Making the TCR beta libraries involved quantitative 5'-RACE with molecular barcodes. TCRdb processed the 5' RACE reads anew with MiXCR; each CDR3 protein has one entry. The repertoire holds hundreds of thousands of distinct CDR3 sequences, with around 19% as singletons. This sample was taken from a study of CD8 T cells in ankylosing spondylitis. Findings and limits, study-wide: Disease-linked clones, CD8+, were relatively rare in peripheral blood. Disease-linked clones reportedly concentrated significantly in matched ankylosing spondylitis synovial fluid. The study identified a TCR beta motif of roughly eight highly homologous variants that appeared characteristic of ankylosing spondylitis blood.

Material: blood, either unsorted or a sorted T cell fraction (not recorded which). The source is a male donor with ankylosing spondylitis or in good health (not recorded which).

CDR3: CASSLTLLNTEAFF. CDR3 in DNA: TGTGCCAGCAGTTTAACGCTTTTGAACACTGAAGCTTTCTTT. This chain joins TRBV27 and TRBJ1-1; D ambiguous. This CDR3 comprises 14 residues. Germline CDR1 and CDR2: MNHEY and SMNVEV (reference sequence). The V end was cut by 2 bases, the J end by 0 bases, with 7 bases between.